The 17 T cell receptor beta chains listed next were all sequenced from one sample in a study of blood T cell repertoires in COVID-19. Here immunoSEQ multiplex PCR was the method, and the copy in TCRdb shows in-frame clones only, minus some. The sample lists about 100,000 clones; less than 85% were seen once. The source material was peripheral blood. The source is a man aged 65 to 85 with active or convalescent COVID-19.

CDR3 sequence reads: CAISESSGGAGDTQYF. The DNA for the CDR3 is TGTGCCATCAGTGAGTCCAGCGGGGGGGCCGGAGATACGCAGTATTTT. The chain uses TRBV10-3 and TRBJ2-3; TRBD2 aligns across 10 bases. Germline CDR1 reads ENHRY; CDR2 reads SYGVKD. This CDR3 comprises 16 residues. V trimming: 0 bases; J trimming: 5 bases; junction bases outside the gene matches: 5.

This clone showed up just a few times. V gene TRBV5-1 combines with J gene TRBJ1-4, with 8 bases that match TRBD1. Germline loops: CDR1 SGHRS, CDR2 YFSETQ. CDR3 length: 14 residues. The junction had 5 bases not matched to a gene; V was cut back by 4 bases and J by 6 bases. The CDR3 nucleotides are TGCGCCAGCAGCCTGACGACAGGGGATGAAAAACTGTTTTTT. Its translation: CASSLTTGDEKLFF.

The CDR3 loop reads CASRKLSGETQYF. The CDR3 DNA is TGTGCCAGCAGGAAGTTGTCGGGAGAGACCCAGTACTTC. The V call is TRBV7-2, the J call TRBJ2-5; no definite D call. V lost 6 bases and J 4 bases, leaving 12 bases between the germline ends. The CDR3 consists of 13 residues. Germline V gene lookup returns CDR1 SGHTA and CDR2 FQGNSA.

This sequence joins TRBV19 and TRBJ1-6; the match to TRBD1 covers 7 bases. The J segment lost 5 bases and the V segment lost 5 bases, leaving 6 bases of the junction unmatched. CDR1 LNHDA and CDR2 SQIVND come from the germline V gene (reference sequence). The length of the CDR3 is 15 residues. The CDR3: CASSPGTANNSPLHF. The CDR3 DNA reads TGTGCCAGTAGTCCCGGGACAGCCAATAATTCACCCCTCCACTTT. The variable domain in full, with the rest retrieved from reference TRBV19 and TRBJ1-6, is DGGITQSPKYLFRKEGQNVTLSCEQNLNHDAMYWYRQDPGQGLRLIYYSQIVNDFQKGDIAEGYSVSREKKESFPLTVTSAQKNPTAFYLCASSPGTANNSPLHFGNGTRLTVT.

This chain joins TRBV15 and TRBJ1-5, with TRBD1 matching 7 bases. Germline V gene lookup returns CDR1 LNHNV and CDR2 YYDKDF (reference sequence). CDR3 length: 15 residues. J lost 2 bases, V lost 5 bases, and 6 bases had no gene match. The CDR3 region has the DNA TGTGCCACCAGCGGCGGACAGGATCGCAATCAGCCCCAGCATTTT. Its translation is CATSGGQDRNQPQHF.

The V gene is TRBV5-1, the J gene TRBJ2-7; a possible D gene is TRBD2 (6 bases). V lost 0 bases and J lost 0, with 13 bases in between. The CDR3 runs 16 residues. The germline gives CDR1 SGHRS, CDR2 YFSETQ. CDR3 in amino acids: CASSLVAGLSSYEQYF. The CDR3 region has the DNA TGCGCCAGCAGCTTGGTTGCGGGATTAAGCTCCTACGAGCAGTACTTC.

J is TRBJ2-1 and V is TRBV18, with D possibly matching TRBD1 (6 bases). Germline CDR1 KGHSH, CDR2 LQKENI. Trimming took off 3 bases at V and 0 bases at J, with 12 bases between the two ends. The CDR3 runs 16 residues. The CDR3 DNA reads TGTGCCAGCTCACCTACAGGGTTGGGCTCCTACAATGAGCAGTTCTTC. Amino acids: CASSPTGLGSYNEQFF.

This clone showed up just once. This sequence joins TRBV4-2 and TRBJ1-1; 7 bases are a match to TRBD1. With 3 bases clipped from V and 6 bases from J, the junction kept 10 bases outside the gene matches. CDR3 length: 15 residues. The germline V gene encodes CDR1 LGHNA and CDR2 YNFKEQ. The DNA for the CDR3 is TGTGCCAGCAGCCACCAAGCAGGGGGAAGCCCTGAAGCTTTCTTT. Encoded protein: CASSHQAGGSPEAFF.

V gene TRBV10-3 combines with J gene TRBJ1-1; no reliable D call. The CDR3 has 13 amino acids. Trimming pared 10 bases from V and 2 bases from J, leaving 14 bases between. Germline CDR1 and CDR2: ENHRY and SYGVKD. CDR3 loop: CATRRDINTEAFF. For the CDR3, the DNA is TGTGCCACCCGAAGAGACATAAACACTGAAGCTTTCTTT.

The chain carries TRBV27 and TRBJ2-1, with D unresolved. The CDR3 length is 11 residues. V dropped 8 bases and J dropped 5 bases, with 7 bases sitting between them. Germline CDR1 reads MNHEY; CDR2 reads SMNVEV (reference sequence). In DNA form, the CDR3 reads TGTGCCAGCTATAATAACAATGAGCAGTTCTTC. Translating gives CASYNNNEQFF.

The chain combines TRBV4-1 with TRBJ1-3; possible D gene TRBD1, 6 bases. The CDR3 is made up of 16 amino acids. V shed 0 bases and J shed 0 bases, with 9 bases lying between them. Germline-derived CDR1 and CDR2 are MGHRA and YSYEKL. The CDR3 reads CASSQEGRGSGNTIYF. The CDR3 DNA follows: TGCGCCAGCAGCCAAGAGGGCAGGGGCTCTGGAAACACCATATATTTT.

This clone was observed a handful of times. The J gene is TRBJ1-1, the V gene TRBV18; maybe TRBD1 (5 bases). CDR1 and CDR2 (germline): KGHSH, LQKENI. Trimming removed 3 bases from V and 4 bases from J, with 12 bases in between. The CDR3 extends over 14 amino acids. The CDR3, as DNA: TGTGCCAGCTCACCGGGGCGCACCGCCACTGAAGCTTTCTTT. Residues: CASSPGRTATEAFF.

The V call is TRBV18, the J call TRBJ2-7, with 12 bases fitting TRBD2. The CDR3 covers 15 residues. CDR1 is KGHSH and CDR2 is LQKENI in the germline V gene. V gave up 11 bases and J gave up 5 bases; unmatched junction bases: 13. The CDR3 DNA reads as TGTGCCGCCAGTTCCGGACTAGCGGGGAGAAACGAGCAGTACTTC. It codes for CAASSGLAGRNEQYF.

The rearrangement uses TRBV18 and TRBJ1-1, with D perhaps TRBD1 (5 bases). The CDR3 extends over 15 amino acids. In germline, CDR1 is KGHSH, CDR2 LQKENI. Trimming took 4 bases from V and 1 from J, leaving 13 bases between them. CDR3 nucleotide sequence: TGTGCCAGCTCACAGGGGCCAGGACCGAACACTGAAGCTTTCTTT. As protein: CASSQGPGPNTEAFF.

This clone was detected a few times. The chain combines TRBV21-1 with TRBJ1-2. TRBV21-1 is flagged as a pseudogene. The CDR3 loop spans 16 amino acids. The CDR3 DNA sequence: TGTGCCAGCAGCAAAGGCGGACGGGGTAGGGACTATGGCTACACCTTC. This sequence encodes CASSKGGRGRDYGYTF.

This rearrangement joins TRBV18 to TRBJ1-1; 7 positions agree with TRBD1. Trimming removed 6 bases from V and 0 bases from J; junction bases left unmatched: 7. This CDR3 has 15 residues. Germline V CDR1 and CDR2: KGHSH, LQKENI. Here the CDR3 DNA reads TGTGCCAGCTCGTCCGGACAGGCGTTGAACACTGAAGCTTTCTTT. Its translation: CASSSGQALNTEAFF.

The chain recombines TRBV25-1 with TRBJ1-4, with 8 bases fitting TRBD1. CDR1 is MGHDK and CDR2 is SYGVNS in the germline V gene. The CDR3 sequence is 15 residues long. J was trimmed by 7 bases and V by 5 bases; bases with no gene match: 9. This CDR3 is CASSPQGALGEKLFF. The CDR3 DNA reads TGTGCCAGCAGTCCCCAGGGGGCTTTGGGTGAAAAACTGTTTTTT.